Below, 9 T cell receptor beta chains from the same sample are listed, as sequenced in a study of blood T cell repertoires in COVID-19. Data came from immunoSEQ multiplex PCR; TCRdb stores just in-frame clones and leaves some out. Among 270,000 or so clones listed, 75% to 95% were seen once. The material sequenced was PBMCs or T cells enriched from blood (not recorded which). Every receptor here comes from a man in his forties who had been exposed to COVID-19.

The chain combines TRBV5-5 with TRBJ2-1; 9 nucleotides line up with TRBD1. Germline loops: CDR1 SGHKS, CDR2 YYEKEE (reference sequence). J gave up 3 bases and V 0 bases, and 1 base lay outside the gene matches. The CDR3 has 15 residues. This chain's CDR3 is CASSLGTGVYNEQFF. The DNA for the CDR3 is TGTGCCAGCAGCTTGGGGACAGGGGTCTACAATGAGCAGTTCTTC.

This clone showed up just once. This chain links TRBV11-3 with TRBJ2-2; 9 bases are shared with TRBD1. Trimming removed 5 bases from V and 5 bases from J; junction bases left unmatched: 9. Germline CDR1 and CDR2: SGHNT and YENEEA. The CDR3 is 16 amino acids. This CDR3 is CASSGARGQGTGELFF. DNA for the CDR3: TGTGCCAGCAGCGGCGCCCGAGGACAGGGGACCGGGGAGCTGTTTTTT.

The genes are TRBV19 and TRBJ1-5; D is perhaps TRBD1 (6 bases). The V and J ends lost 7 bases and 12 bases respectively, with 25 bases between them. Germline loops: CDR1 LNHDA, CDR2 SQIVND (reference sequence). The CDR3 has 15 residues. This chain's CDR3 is CASNQSGRQAKDQHF. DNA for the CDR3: TGTGCCAGTAATCAAAGTGGGAGACAGGCTAAGGACCAGCATTTT.

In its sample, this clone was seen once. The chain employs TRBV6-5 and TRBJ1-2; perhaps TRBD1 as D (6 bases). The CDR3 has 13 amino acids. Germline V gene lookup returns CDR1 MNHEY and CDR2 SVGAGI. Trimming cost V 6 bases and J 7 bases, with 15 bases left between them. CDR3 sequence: CASRSTGTGGYTF. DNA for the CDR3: TGTGCCAGCAGAAGTACAGGGACGGGTGGCTACACCTTC.

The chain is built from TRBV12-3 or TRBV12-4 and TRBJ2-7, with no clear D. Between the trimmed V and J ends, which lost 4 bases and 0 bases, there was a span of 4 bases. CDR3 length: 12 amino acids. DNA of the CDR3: TGTGCCAGCAGTTCCTACTCCTACGAGCAGTACTTC. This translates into CASSSYSYEQYF.

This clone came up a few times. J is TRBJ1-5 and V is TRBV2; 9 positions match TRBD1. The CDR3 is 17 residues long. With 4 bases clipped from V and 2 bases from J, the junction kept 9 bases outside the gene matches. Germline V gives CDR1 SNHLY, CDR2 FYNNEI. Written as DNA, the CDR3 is TGTGCCAGCAGTGCCGGACAGGGGATAGGTCGCAATCAGCCCCAGCATTTT. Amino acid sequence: CASSAGQGIGRNQPQHF. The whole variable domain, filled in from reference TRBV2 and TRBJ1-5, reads EPEVTQTPSHQVTQMGQEVILRCVPISNHLYFYWYRQILGQKVEFLVSFYNNEISEKSEIFDDQFSVERPDGSNFTLKIRSTKLEDSAMYFCASSAGQGIGRNQPQHFGDGTRLSIL.

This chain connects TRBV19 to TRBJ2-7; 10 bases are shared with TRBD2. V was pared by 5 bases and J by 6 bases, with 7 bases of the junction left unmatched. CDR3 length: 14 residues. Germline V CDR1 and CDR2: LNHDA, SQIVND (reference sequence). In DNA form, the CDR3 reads TGTGCCAGTAGTTGGGCTAGCGGGAGTAGCGAGCAGTACTTC. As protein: CASSWASGSSEQYF.

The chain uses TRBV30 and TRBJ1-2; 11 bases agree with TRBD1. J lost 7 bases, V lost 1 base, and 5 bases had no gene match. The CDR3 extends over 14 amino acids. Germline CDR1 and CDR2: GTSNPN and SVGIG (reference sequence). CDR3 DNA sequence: TGTGCCTGGAGTGCGGACAGGGGGCAAGGTGGCTACACCTTC. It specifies CAWSADRGQGGYTF.

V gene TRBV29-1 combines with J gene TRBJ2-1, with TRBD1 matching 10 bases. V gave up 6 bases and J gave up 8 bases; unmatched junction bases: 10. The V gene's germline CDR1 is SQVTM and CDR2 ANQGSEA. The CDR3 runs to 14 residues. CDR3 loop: CSVPGQGWGDEQFF. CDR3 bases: TGCAGCGTGCCGGGACAGGGGTGGGGGGATGAGCAGTTCTTC.